This entry lists 20 T cell receptor beta chains sequenced from one sample in a study of beta chain features in type 1 diabetes. Expressed TCRB transcripts were sequenced because the isolated RNA had all been reverse transcribed beforehand. Here immunoSEQ multiplex PCR was the method, and the copy in TCRdb shows in-frame clones only, minus some. The table records 330,000 or so clones, 20% of them present only once. Sequencing was done on a sample of naive CD4+ T cells from blood. These receptors came from a woman under 30 in good health.

This clone showed up just a few times. The CDR3 spells CASRSSQGPGNTIYF. The CDR3 DNA follows: TGTGCCAGCAGAAGTTCCCAGGGGCCTGGAAACACCATATATTTT. The chain employs TRBV6-6 and TRBJ1-3, with D perhaps TRBD1 (6 bases). This CDR3 comprises 15 residues. From germline, CDR1 is MNHNY and CDR2 SVGAGI (reference sequence). Trimming left V 6 bases short and J 2 bases short, with 14 bases between.

This chain connects TRBV7-2 to TRBJ2-6; possible D gene TRBD1, 5 bases. CDR1 is SGHTA, CDR2 FQGNSA, per germline. This CDR3 region has 17 residues. Trimming pared 0 bases from V and 0 bases from J, leaving 9 bases between. CDR3 in amino acids: CASSLAGHNSGANVLTF. The CDR3 DNA follows: TGTGCCAGCAGCTTAGCCGGACACAACTCTGGGGCCAACGTCCTGACTTTC.

This clone has just one count. This chain joins TRBV29-1 and TRBJ1-1; TRBD1 matches at 7 bases. Germline-derived CDR1 and CDR2 are SQVTM and ANQGSEA. Trimming took 6 bases from V and 8 from J; bases not matched to a gene: 6. CDR3 length: 11 residues. This chain's CDR3 is CSVNQGGEAFF. DNA for the CDR3: TGCAGCGTGAATCAGGGGGGAGAAGCTTTCTTT. Looking up the rest from reference TRBV29-1 and TRBJ1-1 gives the full variable domain: SAVISQKPSRDICQRGTSLTIQCQVDSQVTMMFWYRQQPGQSLTLIATANQGSEATYESGFVIDKFPISRPNLTFSTLTVSNMSPEDSSIYLCSVNQGGEAFFGQGTRLTVV.

The chain uses TRBV18 and TRBJ2-5, with 7 positions matching TRBD1. V gave up 1 base and J gave up 1 base; unmatched junction bases: 6. There are 16 residues in the CDR3. Germline V gene lookup returns CDR1 KGHSH and CDR2 LQKENI. The CDR3 DNA follows: TGTGCCAGCTCACCACTGCCAGGGGGTACCCAAGAGACCCAGTACTTC. Amino acid sequence: CASSPLPGGTQETQYF.

The table lists this clone with a few counts. The chain joins TRBV25-1 to TRBJ2-4; perhaps TRBD1 as D (6 bases). Trimming left V 5 bases short and J 3 bases short, with 11 bases between. Germline assignment: CDR1 MGHDK and CDR2 SYGVNS. CDR3 length equals 14 residues. The CDR3 protein is CASSKQGVKNIQYF. CDR3 coding DNA: TGTGCCAGCAGTAAACAGGGCGTCAAAAACATTCAGTACTTC.

This clone was counted a few times. The V call is TRBV9, the J call TRBJ2-4, with 8 nucleotides matching TRBD2. The CDR3 has 15 residues. Looked up from germline, CDR1 is SGDLS and CDR2 is YYNGEE. V shed 4 bases, J shed 7 bases, and the junction held 10 bases outside the gene matches. CDR3 nucleotides: TGTGCCAGCAGCCCTAAGGAGCGGGAGCGCAACATTCAGTACTTC. Its protein is CASSPKERERNIQYF.

The genes are TRBV11-3 and TRBJ2-1; the D gene is possibly TRBD1 (5 bases). The germline CDR1 and CDR2 sequences are SGHNT and YENEEA. The CDR3 runs 15 residues. The V and J ends lost 5 bases and 2 bases respectively, with 13 bases between them. The chain's CDR3 is CASSPGWTTYNEQFF. CDR3 sequence (DNA): TGTGCCAGCAGCCCGGGCTGGACAACCTACAATGAGCAGTTCTTC.

J is TRBJ1-4 and V is TRBV7-9; 7 bases match TRBD1. CDR1 is SEHNR and CDR2 is FQNEAQ in the germline V gene (reference sequence). The CDR3 sequence is 15 residues long. V was pared by 7 bases and J by 0 bases, with 5 bases of the junction left unmatched. In DNA, the CDR3 is TGTGCCAGCACGGAAGGGGGCTCAACTAATGAAAAACTGTTTTTT. It encodes CASTEGGSTNEKLFF.

J is TRBJ2-3 and V is TRBV5-4, with 16 bases fitting TRBD2. The CDR3 has 18 residues. CDR1 and CDR2 from the germline V gene are SGHNT and YYREEE (reference sequence). V shed 3 bases, J shed 4 bases, and the junction held 8 bases outside the gene matches. Here the CDR3 DNA reads TGTGCCAGCAGCTGGGGCGGGACTAGCGGGGGGGCCGCAGATACGCAGTATTTT. This translates into CASSWGGTSGGAADTQYF. The entire variable domain, with the rest obtained from reference TRBV5-4 and TRBJ2-3, is as follows: ETGVTQSPTHLIKTRGQQVTLRCSSQSGHNTVSWYQQALGQGPQFIFQYYREEENGRGNFPPRFSGLQFPNYSSELNVNALELDDSALYLCASSWGGTSGGAADTQYFGPGTRLTVL.

The chain combines TRBV9 with TRBJ2-5; 8 nucleotides match TRBD1. Losses at the gene ends were 3 bases for V and 0 bases for J; bases not matched to a gene: 1. The germline V gene has CDR1 SGDLS and CDR2 YYNGEE. This CDR3 contains 14 residues. The CDR3 loop is CASSAQGDQETQYF. Written as DNA, the CDR3 is TGTGCCAGCAGCGCACAGGGGGACCAAGAGACCCAGTACTTC.

In its sample, this clone was seen a few times. The CDR3 coding sequence is TGTGCCAGCGGACAGGGGAGCTCCTACAATGAGCAGTTCTTC. Encoded protein: CASGQGSSYNEQFF. The J gene is TRBJ2-1, the V gene TRBV4-2, with 9 bases matching TRBD1. After removal of 8 bases from V and 0 bases from J, the junction contained 2 bases not matched to a gene. CDR1 is LGHNA, CDR2 YNFKEQ, per germline. The CDR3 is 14 residues long.

The chain combines TRBV25-1 with TRBJ1-2; TRBD1 is a possible D gene (6 bases). V lost 0 bases and J lost 7, with 18 bases in between. CDR1 is MGHDK and CDR2 is SYGVNS in the germline V gene. The length of the CDR3 is 16 residues. CDR3 region: CASSEYVGRGSSGYTF. As DNA, the CDR3 is TGTGCCAGCAGTGAATACGTGGGCAGGGGATCGTCTGGCTACACCTTC.

The sample holds a few counts of this clone. The chain couples TRBV7-3 to TRBJ1-2, with TRBD1 matching over 7 bases. The CDR3 runs 15 residues. Per the germline V gene, CDR1 is SGHTA and CDR2 is FQGTGA. After removal of 0 bases from V and 4 bases from J, the junction contained 5 bases not matched to a gene. CDR3 amino acids: CASSLTGDRSYGYTF. DNA of the CDR3: TGTGCCAGCAGCTTAACTGGGGACAGATCCTATGGCTACACCTTC.

The chain combines TRBV5-1 with TRBJ2-3; 8 bases align to TRBD2. Losses at the gene ends were 3 bases for V and 2 bases for J; bases not matched to a gene: 5. The CDR3 is made up of 15 amino acids. Germline CDR1 SGHRS, CDR2 YFSETQ. The CDR3 sequence: CASSSTSGFTDTQYF. The CDR3 DNA is TGCGCCAGCAGCTCTACTAGCGGCTTCACAGATACGCAGTATTTT.

This rearrangement joins TRBV11-2 to TRBJ2-7; D is unclear. Germline V gives CDR1 SGHAT, CDR2 FQNNGV. The CDR3 covers 11 residues. The CDR3 nucleotides are TGTGCTGCGAGCGAATCCTACGAGCAGTACTTC. Amino acid sequence: CAASESYEQYF.

The chain uses TRBV4-2 and TRBJ2-1; tentatively, D is TRBD2 (5 bases). The CDR3 covers 15 residues. Trimming removed 0 bases from V and 9 bases from J, with 15 bases in between. Germline V gene data show CDR1 as LGHNA and CDR2 as YNFKEQ. CDR3 sequence reads: CASSQDEAAGGEQFF. CDR3 bases: TGTGCCAGCAGCCAAGATGAGGCAGCCGGAGGTGAGCAGTTCTTC.

The gene calls are TRBV20-1 and TRBJ2-7; D is possibly TRBD1 (5 bases). Trimming pared 7 bases from V and 5 bases from J, leaving 12 bases between. This CDR3 spans 11 amino acids. Germline CDR1 DFQATT, CDR2 SNEGSKA (reference sequence). CDR3 nucleotides: TGCAGTGGCGAAGGGGAAGACGAGCAGTACTTC. It codes for CSGEGEDEQYF.

This clone was seen more than once but under ten times. V is TRBV5-1 and J is TRBJ2-2; 8 bases map to TRBD2. Germline-derived CDR1 and CDR2 are SGHRS and YFSETQ. The V gene end was trimmed by 0 bases and the J gene end by 6 bases; junction bases not matched to a gene: 4. The CDR3 totals 15 residues. The DNA for the CDR3 is TGCGCCAGCAGCTTGGGGACTAGCAATGCCGGGGAGCTGTTTTTT. Residues: CASSLGTSNAGELFF.

This clone was observed once. The chain combines TRBV10-3 with TRBJ2-7; 10 bases are shared with TRBD1. Germline V gene sequence: CDR1 ENHRY, CDR2 SYGVKD. Trimming removed 11 bases from V and 4 bases from J; junction bases left unmatched: 11. This CDR3 contains 14 residues. CDR3 in amino acids: CASGGQGFEYEQYF. CDR3 nucleotide sequence: TGTGCCTCGGGGGGACAGGGGTTTGAGTACGAGCAGTACTTC.

V is TRBV6-5 and J is TRBJ2-7, with TRBD1 identical over 7 bases. J gave up 3 bases and V 4 bases, and 9 bases lay outside the gene matches. The CDR3 extends over 15 amino acids. The germline gives CDR1 MNHEY, CDR2 SVGAGI. CDR3 loop: CASSFSGTAHYEQYF. The DNA for the CDR3 is TGTGCCAGCAGTTTCTCCGGGACAGCTCACTACGAGCAGTACTTC.